This TCR beta chain is drawn from a study of T cell responses to AZD1222 COVID-19 vaccine. Clones were sequenced by immunoSEQ multiplex PCR, and TCRdb holds only the in-frame ones, with some missing. The sample has 150,000 to 200,000 clones; 85% to 95% are singletons. Broader study findings: The donor group comprised mostly white British people and more females; the analysis possibly underestimated clonal diversity. AZD1222 recipients seropositive at baseline numbered only 5 or 6. Spike was spanned by vaccine-associated CD4 TCRs, which were dominant at 160-218 and 743-854. Spike-specific TCR breadth and depth both grew after two AZD1222 doses.

Notes on this clone: Its specificity is not known.

Germline trimming cut 5 bases from V and 1 base from J; bases unmatched to any gene: 6. The length of the CDR3 is 15 residues. CDR1 is SGHRS, CDR2 YFSETQ, per germline. The V and J genes are TRBV5-1 and TRBJ2-4, with 7 nucleotides matching TRBD1. The sequences come from peripheral blood, collected 28 days after the second AZD1222 dose. This receptor was identified in an adult who received the AZD1222 COVID-19 vaccine. CDR3 sequence: CASRKGAEAKNIQYF. CDR3 sequence (DNA): TGCGCCAGCAGAAAGGGGGCGGAGGCCAAAAACATTCAGTACTTC.